The 2 T cell receptor beta chains below come from one sample, sequenced in a study of cytomegalovirus exposure and HLA in healthy donors. With 60 Vbeta and 13 Jbeta primers, the PCR was carried out. Sequencing used immunoSEQ multiplex PCR; TCRdb keeps in-frame clones, though not all of them. The sample holds 50,000 to 65,000 clones, about 75% seen once. Source material: PBMCs. The origin of the receptors is a woman in her thirties or forties in good health and CMV-seropositive.

The genes are TRBV30 and TRBJ1-1; 9 nucleotides line up with TRBD1. Germline V lookup: CDR1 GTSNPN, CDR2 SVGIG (reference sequence). The CDR3 extends over 12 amino acids. Unmatched junction bases numbered 4, after V lost 1 base and J lost 10 bases. In DNA, the CDR3 is TGTGCCTGGAGTGGGGACAGGGAGGGAGCTTTCTTT. It encodes CAWSGDREGAFF.

The chain employs TRBV29-1 and TRBJ2-1; TRBD1 matches at 9 bases. There are 16 residues in the CDR3. Germline values: CDR1 SQVTM, CDR2 ANQGSEA. V was clipped by 3 bases and J by 3 bases; unmatched bases: 9. The CDR3 DNA reads TGCAGCGTTGAGGGTGCCCGGGACAGGGACTACAATGAGCAGTTCTTC. It specifies CSVEGARDRDYNEQFF.